What follows describes a single T cell receptor beta chain. Its antigen is currently unknown. With 6 bases clipped from V and 7 bases from J, the junction kept 11 bases outside the gene matches. The CDR3 is 15 residues long. Germline values: CDR1 SGHRS, CDR2 YFSETQ. The time point denotes: week 35, safety follow-up. A 20-mer mutant IDH1 peptide at 300 ug was injected subcutaneously with topical imiquimod. Sequencing used immunoSEQ multiplex PCR; TCRdb keeps in-frame clones, though not all of them. Among 58,000 or so clones listed, 80% to 90% were seen once. This specimen belongs to a study of a mutant IDH1 vaccine in newly diagnosed glioma.

The chain has TRBV5-1 and TRBJ2-2; the match to TRBD1 covers 8 bases. The sequencing here drew on PBMCs, taken from a glioma patient whose treatment included an IDH1 peptide vaccine. The clonotype comes from a man aged 35 to 55 with glioma. The CDR3, as DNA: TGCGCCAGCATCGCGGCAGGGGGCGCGGGCGGGGAGCTGTTTTTT. Protein sequence: CASIAAGGAGGELFF.